This TCR beta chain was sequenced in a study of glioma-infiltrating T cells after dendritic cell vaccination. Broader study findings: The cohort had few patients with full blood and tumor sets.

The germline V and J ends were trimmed by 0 bases and 0 bases, with 7 bases remaining between them. The CDR3 is 14 amino acids. Germline V gene sequence: CDR1 SGDLS, CDR2 YYNGEE. For this clone: Antigen: not known.

TCRdb's table, derived via immunoSEQ multiplex PCR, lists solely in-frame clones and lacks some. The sample yields more than 55,000 clones, approximately 87% seen once. This sample's time point: after dendritic cell vaccination, including at tumor progression/relapse. Patients had residual fresh-frozen tumor tissue and more than two years of survival data. The sequences come from blood, collected after dendritic cell vaccination. The chain employs TRBV9 and TRBJ2-7, with D uncertain. This TCR was sampled from a human donor with glioblastoma. The CDR3 DNA sequence: TGTGCCAGCAGCGTAGCCACTGGCTCCTACGAGCAGTACTTC. Translation: CASSVATGSYEQYF.